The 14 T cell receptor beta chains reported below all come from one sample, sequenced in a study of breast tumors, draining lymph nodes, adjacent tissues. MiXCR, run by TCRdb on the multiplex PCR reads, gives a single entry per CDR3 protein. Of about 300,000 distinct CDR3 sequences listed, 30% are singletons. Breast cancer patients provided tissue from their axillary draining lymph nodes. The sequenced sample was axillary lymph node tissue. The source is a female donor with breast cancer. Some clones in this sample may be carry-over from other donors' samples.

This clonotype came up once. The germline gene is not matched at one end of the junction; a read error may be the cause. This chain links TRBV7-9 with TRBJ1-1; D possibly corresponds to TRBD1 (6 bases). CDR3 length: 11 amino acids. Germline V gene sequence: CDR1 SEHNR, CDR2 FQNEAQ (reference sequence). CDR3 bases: TGTGCCAGCAGGCAACAGGGTGAAACTTTCTTT. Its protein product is CASRQQGETFF. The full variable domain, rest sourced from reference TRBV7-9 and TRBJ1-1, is DTGVSQNPRHKITKRGQNVTFRCDPISEHNRLYWYRQTLGQGPEFLTYFQNEAQLEKSRLLSDRFSAERPKGSFSTLEIQRTEQGDSAMYLCASRQQGETFFGQGTRLTVV.

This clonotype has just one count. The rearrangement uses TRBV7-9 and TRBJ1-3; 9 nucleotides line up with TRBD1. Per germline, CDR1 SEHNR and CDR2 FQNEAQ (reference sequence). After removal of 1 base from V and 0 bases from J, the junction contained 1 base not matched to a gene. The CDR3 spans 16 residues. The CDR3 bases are TGTGCCAGCAGCTTAGGGGACAGGGACTCTGGAAACACCATATATTTT. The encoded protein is CASSLGDRDSGNTIYF.

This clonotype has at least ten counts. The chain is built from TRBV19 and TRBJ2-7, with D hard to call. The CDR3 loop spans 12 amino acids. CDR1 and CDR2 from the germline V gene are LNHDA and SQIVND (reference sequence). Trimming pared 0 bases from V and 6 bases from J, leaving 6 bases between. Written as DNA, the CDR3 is TGTGCCAGTAGTATAGAAAGTCGCGAGCAGTACTTC. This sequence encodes CASSIESREQYF.

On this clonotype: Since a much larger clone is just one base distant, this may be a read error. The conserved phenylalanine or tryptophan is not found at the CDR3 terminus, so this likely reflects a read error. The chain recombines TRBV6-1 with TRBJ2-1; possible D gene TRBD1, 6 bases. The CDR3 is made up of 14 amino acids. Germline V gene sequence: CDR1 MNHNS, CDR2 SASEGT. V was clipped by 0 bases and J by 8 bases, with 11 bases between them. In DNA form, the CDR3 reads TGTGCCAGCAGTGAAGCCTACAGGGTGGATGAGCAGTTCCTC. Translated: CASSEAYRVDEQFL.

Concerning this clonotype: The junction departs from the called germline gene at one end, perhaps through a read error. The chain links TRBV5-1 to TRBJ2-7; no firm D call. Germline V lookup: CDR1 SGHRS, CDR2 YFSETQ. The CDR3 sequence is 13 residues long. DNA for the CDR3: TGCGCCAGCAGCCTGGGCAGACTCTACGAGCAGTGCTTC. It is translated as CASSLGRLYEQCF. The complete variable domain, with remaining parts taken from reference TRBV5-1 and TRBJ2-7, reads KAGVTQTPRYLIKTRGQQVTLSCSPISGHRSVSWYQQTPGQGLQFLFEYFSETQRNKGNFPGRFSGRQFSNSRSEMNVSTLELGDSALYLCASSLGRLYEQCFGPGTRLTVT.

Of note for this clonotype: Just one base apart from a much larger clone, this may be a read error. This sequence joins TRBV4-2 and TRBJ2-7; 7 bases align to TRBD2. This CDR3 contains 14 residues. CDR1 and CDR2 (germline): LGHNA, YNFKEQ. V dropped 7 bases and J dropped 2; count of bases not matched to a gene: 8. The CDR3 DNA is TGTGCCAGCACGATCTGGGAGGGCCCCTACGAGCAGTACTTC. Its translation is CASTIWEGPYEQYF.

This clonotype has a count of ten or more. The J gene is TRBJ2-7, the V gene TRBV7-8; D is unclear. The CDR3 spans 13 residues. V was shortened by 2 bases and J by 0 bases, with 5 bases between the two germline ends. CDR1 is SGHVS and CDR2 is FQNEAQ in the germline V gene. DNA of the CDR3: TGTGCCAGCAGCTTATGGGACTCCTACGAGCAGTACTTC. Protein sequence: CASSLWDSYEQYF.

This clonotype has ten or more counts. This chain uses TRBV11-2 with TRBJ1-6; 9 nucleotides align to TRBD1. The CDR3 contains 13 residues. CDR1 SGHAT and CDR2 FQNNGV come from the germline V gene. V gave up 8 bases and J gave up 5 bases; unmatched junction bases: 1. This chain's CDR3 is CASGTGNNSPLHF. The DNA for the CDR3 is TGTGCCAGCGGGACAGGGAATAATTCACCCCTCCACTTT.

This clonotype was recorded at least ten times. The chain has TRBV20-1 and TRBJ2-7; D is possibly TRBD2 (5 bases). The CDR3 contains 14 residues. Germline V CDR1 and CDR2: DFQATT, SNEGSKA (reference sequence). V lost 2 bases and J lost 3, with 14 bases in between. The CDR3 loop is CSARSRVGGYEQYF. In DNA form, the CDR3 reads TGCAGTGCTAGATCGAGGGTAGGAGGCTACGAGCAGTACTTC.

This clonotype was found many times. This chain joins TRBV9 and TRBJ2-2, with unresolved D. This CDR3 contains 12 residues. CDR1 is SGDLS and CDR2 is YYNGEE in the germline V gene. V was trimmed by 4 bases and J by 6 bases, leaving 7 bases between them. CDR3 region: CASSPLSGELFF. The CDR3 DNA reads TGTGCCAGCAGCCCGCTGTCCGGGGAGCTGTTTTTT.

The CDR3 sequence: CASSPGLAGGFEQFF. For the CDR3, the DNA is TGTGCCAGCAGCCCGGGACTAGCGGGAGGGTTTGAGCAGTTCTTC. The gene calls are TRBV2 and TRBJ2-1; 16 bases align to TRBD2. The CDR3 has 15 amino acids. CDR1 SNHLY and CDR2 FYNNEI come from the germline V gene. V was clipped by 6 bases and J by 9 bases; unmatched bases: 5.

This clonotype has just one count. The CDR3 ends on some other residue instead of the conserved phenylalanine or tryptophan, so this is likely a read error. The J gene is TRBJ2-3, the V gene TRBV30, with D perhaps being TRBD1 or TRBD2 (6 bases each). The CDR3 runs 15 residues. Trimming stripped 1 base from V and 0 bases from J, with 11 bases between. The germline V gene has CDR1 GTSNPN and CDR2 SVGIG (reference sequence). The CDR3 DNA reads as TGTGCCTGGAGTGAAGGGGGGATAAGCACAGATACGCAGTATTTG. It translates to CAWSEGGISTDTQYL.

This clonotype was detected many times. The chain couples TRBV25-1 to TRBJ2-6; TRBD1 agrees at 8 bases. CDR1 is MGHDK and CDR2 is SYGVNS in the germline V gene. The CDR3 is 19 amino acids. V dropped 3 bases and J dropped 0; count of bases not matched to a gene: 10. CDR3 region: CASSEIRGQVSSGANVLTF. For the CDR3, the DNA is TGTGCCAGCAGTGAGATCCGGGGACAGGTAAGCTCTGGGGCCAACGTCCTGACTTTC.

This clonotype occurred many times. The CDR3 DNA sequence: TGCGGCGCAAGGGGTTTTTGGACTGCTGACGAGCAGTACTTC. Amino acids: CGARGFWTADEQYF. The V call is TRBV29-1, the J call TRBJ2-7; TRBD1 or TRBD2 may be the D gene (5 bases each). The germline V gene has CDR1 SQVTM and CDR2 ANQGSEA. This CDR3 is built from 14 residues.